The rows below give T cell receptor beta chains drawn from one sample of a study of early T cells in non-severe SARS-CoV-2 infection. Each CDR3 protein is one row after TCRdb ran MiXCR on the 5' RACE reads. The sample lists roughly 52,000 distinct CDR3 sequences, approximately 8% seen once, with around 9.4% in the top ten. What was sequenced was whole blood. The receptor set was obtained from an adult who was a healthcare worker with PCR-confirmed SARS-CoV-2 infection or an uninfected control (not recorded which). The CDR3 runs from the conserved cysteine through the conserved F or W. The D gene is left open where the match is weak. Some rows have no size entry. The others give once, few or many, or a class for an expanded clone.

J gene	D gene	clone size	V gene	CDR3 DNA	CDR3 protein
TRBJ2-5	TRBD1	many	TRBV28	TGTGCCAGCAGTTTATGGGACAGGGGTCAAGAGACCCAGTACTTC	CASSLWDRGQETQYF
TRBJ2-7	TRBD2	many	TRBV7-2	TGTGCCAGCAGCTTAGTACTAGCGGGACCCTACGAGCAGTACTTC	CASSLVLAGPYEQYF
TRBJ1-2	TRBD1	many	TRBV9	TGTGCCAGCAGCGAGGGACAGGGGATGGTCTATGGCTACACCTTC	CASSEGQGMVYGYTF
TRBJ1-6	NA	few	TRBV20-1	TGCAGTGCTAGAGATATTCAGGGAATTGTCTCCTATAATTCACCCCTCCACTTT	CSARDIQGIVSYNSPLHF
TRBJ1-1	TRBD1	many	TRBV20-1	TGCAGTGCACGCCCGGGACAGGGGGGGGCTTTCTTT	CSARPGQGGAFF
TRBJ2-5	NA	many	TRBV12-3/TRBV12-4	TGTGCCAGCAGCCACCCCGTGACAGGCCAGGAGACCCAGTACTTC	CASSHPVTGQETQYF
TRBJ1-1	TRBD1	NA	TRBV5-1	TGCGCCAGCAGCTTGTCGGTGGACAGGGCAGCTTTCTTT	CASSLSVDRAAFF
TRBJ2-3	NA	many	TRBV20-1	TGCAGCGCTAGGGAGACCTTGGGTTCAGCAGATACGCAGTATTTT	CSARETLGSADTQYF
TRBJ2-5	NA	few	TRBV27	TGTGCCAGCAGTTTATCCGTAAGGGGAGAGACCCAGTACTTC	CASSLSVRGETQYF
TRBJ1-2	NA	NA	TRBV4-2	TGTGCCAGCAGGGGGGTGGCAGATGGCTACACCTTC	CASRGVADGYTF
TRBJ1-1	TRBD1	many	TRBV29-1	TGCAGCGCTCGACAGGGGAACACTGAAGCTTTCTTT	CSARQGNTEAFF
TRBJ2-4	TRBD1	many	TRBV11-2	TGTGCCAGCAGCCCACGGACAGGGGAGACCAAAAACATTCAGTACTTC	CASSPRTGETKNIQYF
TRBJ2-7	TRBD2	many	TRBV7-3	TGTGCCAGCAGCCCCCTAGCGGGAGGGCCAGATGAGCAGTACTTC	CASSPLAGGPDEQYF
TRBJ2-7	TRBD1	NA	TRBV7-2	TGTGCCAGCAGCCCAAACAGGGGACGCGAGCAGTACTTC	CASSPNRGREQYF
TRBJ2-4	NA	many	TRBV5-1	TGCGCCAGCAGCTTGGGACTATTTATAGCCAAAAACATTCAGTACTTC	CASSLGLFIAKNIQYF
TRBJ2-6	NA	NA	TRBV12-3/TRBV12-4	TGTGCCAGCAGTTTCTACCATATCTCTGGGGCCAACGTCCTGACTTTC	CASSFYHISGANVLTF
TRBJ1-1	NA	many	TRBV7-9	TGTGCCAGCAGCTTTGAATCCTATGACCCCCGAGGCACTGAAGCTTTCTTT	CASSFESYDPRGTEAFF
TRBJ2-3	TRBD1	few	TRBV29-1	TGCAGCGTTCGGACAGGAAGAACGCTCCGCGATACGCAGTATTTT	CSVRTGRTLRDTQYF